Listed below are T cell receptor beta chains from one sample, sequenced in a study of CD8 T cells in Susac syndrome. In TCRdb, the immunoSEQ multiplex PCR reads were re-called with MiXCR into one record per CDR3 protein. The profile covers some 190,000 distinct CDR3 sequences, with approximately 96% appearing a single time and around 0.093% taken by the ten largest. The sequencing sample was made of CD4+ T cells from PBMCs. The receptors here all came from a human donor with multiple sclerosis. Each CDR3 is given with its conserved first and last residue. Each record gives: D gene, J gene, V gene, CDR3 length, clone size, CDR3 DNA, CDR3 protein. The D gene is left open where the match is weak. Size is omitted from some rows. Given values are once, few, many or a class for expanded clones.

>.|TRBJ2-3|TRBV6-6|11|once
TGTGCCAGCAGCCGTGTTGATACGCAGTATTTT
CASSRVDTQYF
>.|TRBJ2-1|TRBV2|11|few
TGTGCCAGCAGCCGTAGTGGTGAGCAGTTCTTC
CASSRSGEQFF
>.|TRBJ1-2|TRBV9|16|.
TGTGCCAGCAGCGTAGGCCCAGGGCGGACTAACTATGGCTACACCTTC
CASSVGPGRTNYGYTF
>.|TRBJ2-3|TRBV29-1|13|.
TGCAGCGTTGGGGGACTTCGCACAGATACGCAGTATTTT
CSVGGLRTDTQYF
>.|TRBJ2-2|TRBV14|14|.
TGTGCCAGCAGTCGTAGACAGTACACCGGGGAGCTGTTTTTT
CASSRRQYTGELFF
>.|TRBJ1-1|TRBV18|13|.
TGTGCCAGCTCACCACTGGGAAACACTGAAGCTTTCTTT
CASSPLGNTEAFF
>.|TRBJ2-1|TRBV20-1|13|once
TGCAGTGCTAGATACGTCGGGAACAATGAGCAGTTCTTC
CSARYVGNNEQFF
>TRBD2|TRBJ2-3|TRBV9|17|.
TGTGCCAGCAGCGTAGGGTCGGGACTAGCGGTGTCAGATACGCAGTATTTT
CASSVGSGLAVSDTQYF
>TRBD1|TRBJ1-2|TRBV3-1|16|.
TGTGCCAGCAGCCATCTTGACCGGGACAGGGTATTTGGCTACACCTTC
CASSHLDRDRVFGYTF
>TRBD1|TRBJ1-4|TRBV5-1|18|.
TGCGCCAGCAGCTCCGCTACCGGGACAGGGCGGTCTAATGAAAAACTGTTTTTT
CASSSATGTGRSNEKLFF
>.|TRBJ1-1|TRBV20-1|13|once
TGCAGTGCTAGTTGGCCAGGGAACACTGAAGCTTTCTTT
CSASWPGNTEAFF
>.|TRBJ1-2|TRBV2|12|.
TGTGCCAGCGGACGGTCTGGCTATGGCTACACCTTC
CASGRSGYGYTF
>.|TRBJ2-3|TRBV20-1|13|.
TGCAGTGCTAAAGGGACCTCCACAGATACGCAGTATTTT
CSAKGTSTDTQYF
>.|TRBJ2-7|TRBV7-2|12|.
TGTGCCAGCAGCTTAGCGACCCTGGAGCAGTACTTC
CASSLATLEQYF
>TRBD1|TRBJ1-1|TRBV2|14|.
TGTGCCAGCAGGGGACAGGGAGGGAACACTGAAGCTTTCTTT
CASRGQGGNTEAFF
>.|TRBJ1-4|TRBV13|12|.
TGTGCCAGCAGCTTAGTAAGAGGAAAACTGTTTTTT
CASSLVRGKLFF
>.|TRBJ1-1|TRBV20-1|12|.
TGCAGTGCTAGCCCATGGCGGGCTGAAGCTTTCTTT
CSASPWRAEAFF
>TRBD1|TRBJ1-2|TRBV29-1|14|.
TGCAGCGTGCGTCCGGGACAGGGCCACTATGGCTACACCTTC
CSVRPGQGHYGYTF
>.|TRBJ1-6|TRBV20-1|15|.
TGCAGTGCGCAAGCATCCGGGAGAGGGAGTACACCCCTCCACTTT
CSAQASGRGSTPLHF
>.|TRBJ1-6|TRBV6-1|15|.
TGTGCCAGCAGTGAAATGGACAGCCATAATTCACCCCTCCACTTT
CASSEMDSHNSPLHF
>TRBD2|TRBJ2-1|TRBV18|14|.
TGTGCCAGCTCACCACGCGGGGGGGCCGGTGAGCAGTTCTTC
CASSPRGGAGEQFF
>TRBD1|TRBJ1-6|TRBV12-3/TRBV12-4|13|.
TGTGCCAGCAGTCCACGGGACAGATCACCCCTCCACTTT
CASSPRDRSPLHF
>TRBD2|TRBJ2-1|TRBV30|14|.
TGTGCCTGGAGAAGCGGGGGGTCCTACAATGAGCAGTTCTTC
CAWRSGGSYNEQFF
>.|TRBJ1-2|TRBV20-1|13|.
TGCAGTGCTAGCCTGGCCAGGGTCTATGGCTACACCTTC
CSASLARVYGYTF
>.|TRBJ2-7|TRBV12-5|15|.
TGTGCTAGTGGTTTGTGGTTGGGGCACAGCTACGAGCAGTACTTC
CASGLWLGHSYEQYF